One T cell receptor (beta chain) is described in this entry. The antigen remains unidentified. There are 12 residues in the CDR3. Germline V gene sequence: CDR1 MNHEY, CDR2 SMNVEV (reference sequence). The V end lost 7 bases, the J end lost 6 bases, and 12 bases lay between the germline ends. The data stem from a study of blood T cells in healthy people across ages. Notes on the study in general: Higher naive T cell percentage went strongly together with higher TCR beta diversity.

Through a sample-barcoded 5' primer and a J-beta primer mix, a second PCR was run for roughly 7 to 11 cycles. TCRdb ran MiXCR on the 5' RACE reads and lists one entry per CDR3 protein. The sample records about 1.6 million distinct CDR3 sequences, 34% being singletons. Material: blood. The TCR was taken from a woman between 25 and 40 years old in good health. V and J are TRBV27 and TRBJ1-1; perhaps TRBD1 as D (6 bases). The CDR3 sequence is CASNTGGSEAFF. The CDR3 nucleotides are TGTGCCAGCAACACTGGGGGCTCTGAAGCTTTCTTT.